The T cell receptor (beta chain) under discussion was sequenced for a study of shared clonotypes between healthy human individuals. Study-level results: For naive CD4 cells, roughly 5.5% of clonotypes were shared across a handful of donors. Shared clonotypes across all four donors exceeded non-shared ones in generation probability.

Original analysis: Junction-only immunoSEQ sequences carried no quality scores, so filtering differed. Clones were read by immunoSEQ multiplex PCR, and TCRdb kept only the in-frame ones, dropping some. V and J calls and clone size are copied from that table; D and trimming were computed from the DNA. This table holds about a million clones, roughly 80% found once. CDR3 length equals 14 residues. Trimming removed 5 bases at V and 4 bases at J, with 11 bases between. Germline CDR1 and CDR2: MDHEN and SYDVKM. As for this clone: Its target is not known.

The TCR sequence derives from a man between 18 and 29 years old in good health. Some clones in this sample may be carry-over from other donors' samples. Sequencing input: memory CD4+ T cells from PBMCs. As to subset: CD45RA-negative fraction. The chain carries TRBV28 and TRBJ2-2; possible D gene TRBD1, 6 bases. CDR3 region: CASSPQGFTGELFF. CDR3 nucleotide sequence: TGTGCCAGCAGTCCCCAGGGGTTCACCGGGGAGCTGTTTTTT.